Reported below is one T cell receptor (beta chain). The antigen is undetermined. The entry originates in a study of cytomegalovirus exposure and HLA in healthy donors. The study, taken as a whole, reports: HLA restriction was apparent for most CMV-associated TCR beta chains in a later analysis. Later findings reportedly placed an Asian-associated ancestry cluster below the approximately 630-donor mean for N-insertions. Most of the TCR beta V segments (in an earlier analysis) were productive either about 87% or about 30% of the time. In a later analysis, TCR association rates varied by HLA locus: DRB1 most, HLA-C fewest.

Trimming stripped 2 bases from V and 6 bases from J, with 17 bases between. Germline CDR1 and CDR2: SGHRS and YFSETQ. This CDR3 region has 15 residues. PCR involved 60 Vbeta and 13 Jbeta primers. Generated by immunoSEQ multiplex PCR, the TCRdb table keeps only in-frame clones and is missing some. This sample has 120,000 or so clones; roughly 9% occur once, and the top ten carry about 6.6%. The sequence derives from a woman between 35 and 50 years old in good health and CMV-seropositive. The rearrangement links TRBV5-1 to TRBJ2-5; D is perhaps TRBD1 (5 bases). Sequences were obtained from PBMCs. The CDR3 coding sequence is TGCGCCAGCAGCTTAGGTGATAGGGGCGCGCAGACCCAGTACTTC. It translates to CASSLGDRGAQTQYF.